This T cell receptor beta chain was recovered during a study of T-cell memory formation after mild COVID-19. Germline V lookup: CDR1 ENHRY, CDR2 SYGVKD. CDR3 length equals 15 residues. Worth noting for this clonotype: Mismatch with germline at one junction end may stem from a read error.

TCRdb re-derived calls from the 5' RACE reads in MiXCR, one entry per CDR3 protein. The table shows around 450,000 distinct CDR3 sequences, with 20% to 25% occurring only once. The chain uses TRBV10-3 and TRBJ1-2; TRBD1 might be the D (5 bases). Sequenced material: PBMCs or a T cell subset sorted from them (not recorded which). The TCR comes from an adult woman who had mild COVID-19 (a few samples of this study predate the infection). Cell type and time point are not known. CDR3 DNA: TGTGCCAGCCAGGGACTCGGAGGCCTTAACCATGGCTACACCTTC. Its translation: CASQGLGGLNHGYTF.